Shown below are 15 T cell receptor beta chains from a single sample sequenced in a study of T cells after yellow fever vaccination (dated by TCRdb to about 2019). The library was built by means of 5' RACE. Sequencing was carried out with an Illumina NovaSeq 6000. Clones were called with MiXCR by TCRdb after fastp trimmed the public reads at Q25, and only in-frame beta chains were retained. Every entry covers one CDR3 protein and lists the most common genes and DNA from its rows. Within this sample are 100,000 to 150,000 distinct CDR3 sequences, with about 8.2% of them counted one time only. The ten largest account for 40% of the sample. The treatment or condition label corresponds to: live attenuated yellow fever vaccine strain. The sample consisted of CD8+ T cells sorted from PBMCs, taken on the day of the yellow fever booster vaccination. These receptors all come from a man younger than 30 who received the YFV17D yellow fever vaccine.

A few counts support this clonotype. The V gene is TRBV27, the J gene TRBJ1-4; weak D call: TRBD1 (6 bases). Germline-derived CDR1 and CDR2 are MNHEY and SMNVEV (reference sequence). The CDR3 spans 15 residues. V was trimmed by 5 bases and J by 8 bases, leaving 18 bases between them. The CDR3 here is CASSAGGGGAEKLFF. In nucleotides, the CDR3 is TGTGCCAGCAGTGCCGGCGGGGGCGGTGCGGAAAAACTGTTTTTT.

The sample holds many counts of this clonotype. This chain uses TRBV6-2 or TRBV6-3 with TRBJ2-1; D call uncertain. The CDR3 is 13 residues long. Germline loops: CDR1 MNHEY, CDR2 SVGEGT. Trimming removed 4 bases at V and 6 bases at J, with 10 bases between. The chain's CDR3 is CASSSGPVNEQFF. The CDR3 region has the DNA TGTGCCAGCAGTTCTGGACCCGTCAATGAGCAGTTCTTC.

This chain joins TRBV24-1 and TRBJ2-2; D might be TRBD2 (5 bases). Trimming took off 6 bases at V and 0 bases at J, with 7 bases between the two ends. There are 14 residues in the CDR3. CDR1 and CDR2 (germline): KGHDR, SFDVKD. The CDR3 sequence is CATSPGSNTGELFF. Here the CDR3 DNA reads TGTGCCACCAGTCCGGGGTCGAACACCGGGGAGCTGTTTTTT.

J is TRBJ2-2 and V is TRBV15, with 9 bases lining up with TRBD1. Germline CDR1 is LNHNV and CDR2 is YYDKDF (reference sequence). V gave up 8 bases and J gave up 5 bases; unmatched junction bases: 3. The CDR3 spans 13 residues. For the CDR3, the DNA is TGTGCCACCGGGACAGGGATAACCGGGGAGCTGTTTTTT. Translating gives CATGTGITGELFF.

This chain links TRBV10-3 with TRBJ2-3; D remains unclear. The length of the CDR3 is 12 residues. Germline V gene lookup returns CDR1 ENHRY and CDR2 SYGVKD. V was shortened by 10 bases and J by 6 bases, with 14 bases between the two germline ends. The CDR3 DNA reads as TGTGCCACGGCTAGGCTATCGGATACGCAGTATTTT. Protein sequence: CATARLSDTQYF.

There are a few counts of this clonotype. The DNA for the CDR3 is TGTGCCAGCAGCTTAACAACTAGCTCCTACAATGAGCAGTTCTTC. The encoded protein is CASSLTTSSYNEQFF. This chain connects TRBV7-6 to TRBJ2-1; maybe TRBD2 (5 bases). Trimming shortened V by 2 bases and J by 0 bases, and 8 bases separated the two germline ends. CDR3 length: 15 residues. The germline V gene encodes CDR1 SGHVS and CDR2 FNYEAQ.

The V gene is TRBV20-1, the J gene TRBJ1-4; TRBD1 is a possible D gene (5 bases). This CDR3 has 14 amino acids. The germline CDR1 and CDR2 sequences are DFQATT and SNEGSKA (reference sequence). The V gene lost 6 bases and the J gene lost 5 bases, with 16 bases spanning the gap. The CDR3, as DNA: TGCAGTGCCGTGGAGACAGCGCTCAATGAAAAACTGTTTTTT. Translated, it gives CSAVETALNEKLFF.

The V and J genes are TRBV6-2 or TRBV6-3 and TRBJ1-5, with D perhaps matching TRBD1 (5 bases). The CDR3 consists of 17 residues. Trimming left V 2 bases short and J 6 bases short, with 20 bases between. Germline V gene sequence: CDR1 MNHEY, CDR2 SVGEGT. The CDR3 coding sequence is TGTGCCAGCAGTTACGAAGCGGGATCGGGGGTCGGTCAGCCCCAGCATTTT. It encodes CASSYEAGSGVGQPQHF.

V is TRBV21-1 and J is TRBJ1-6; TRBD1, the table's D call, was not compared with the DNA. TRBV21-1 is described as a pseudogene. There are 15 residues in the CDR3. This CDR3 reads CASKRDPRNNSPLHF. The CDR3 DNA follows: TGTGCCAGCAAAAGGGACCCAAGAAATAATTCACCCCTCCACTTT.

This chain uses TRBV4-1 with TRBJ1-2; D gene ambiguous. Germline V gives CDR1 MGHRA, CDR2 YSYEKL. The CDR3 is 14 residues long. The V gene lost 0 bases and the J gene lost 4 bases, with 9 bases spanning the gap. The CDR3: CASSQEEGIYGYTF. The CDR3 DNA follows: TGCGCCAGCAGCCAAGAGGAAGGGATCTATGGCTACACCTTC.

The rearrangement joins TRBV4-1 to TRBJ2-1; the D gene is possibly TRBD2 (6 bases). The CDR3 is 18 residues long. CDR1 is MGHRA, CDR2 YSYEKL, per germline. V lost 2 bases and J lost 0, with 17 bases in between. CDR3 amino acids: CASSQLGGALSSYNEQFF. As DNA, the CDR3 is TGCGCCAGCAGCCAACTCGGAGGGGCCCTTAGCTCCTACAATGAGCAGTTCTTC.

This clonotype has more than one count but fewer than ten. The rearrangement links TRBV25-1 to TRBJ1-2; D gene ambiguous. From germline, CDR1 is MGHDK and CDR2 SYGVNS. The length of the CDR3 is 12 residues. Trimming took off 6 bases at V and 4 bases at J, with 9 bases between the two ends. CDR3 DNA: TGTGCCAGCAGGGGTCTAGGCTATGGCTACACCTTC. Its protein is CASRGLGYGYTF.

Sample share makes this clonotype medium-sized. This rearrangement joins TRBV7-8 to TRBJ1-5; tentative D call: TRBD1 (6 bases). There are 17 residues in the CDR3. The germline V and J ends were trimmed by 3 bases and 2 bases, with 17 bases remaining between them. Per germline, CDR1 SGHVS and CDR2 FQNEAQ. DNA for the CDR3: TGTGCCAGCAGCTTCAAAGACAGGCCCTTCGGCAATCAGCCCCAGCATTTT. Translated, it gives CASSFKDRPFGNQPQHF.

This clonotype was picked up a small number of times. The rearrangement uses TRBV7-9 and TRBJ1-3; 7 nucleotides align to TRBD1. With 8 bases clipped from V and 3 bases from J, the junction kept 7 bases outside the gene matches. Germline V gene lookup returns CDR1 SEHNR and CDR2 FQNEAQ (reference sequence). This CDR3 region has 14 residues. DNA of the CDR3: TGTGCCAGCCTCCAGGGACAGAATGGAAACACCATATATTTT. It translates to CASLQGQNGNTIYF.

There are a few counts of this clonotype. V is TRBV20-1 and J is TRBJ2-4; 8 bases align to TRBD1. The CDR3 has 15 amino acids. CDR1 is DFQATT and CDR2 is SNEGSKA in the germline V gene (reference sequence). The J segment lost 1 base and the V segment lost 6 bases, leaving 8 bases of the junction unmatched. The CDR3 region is CSATDRDRAKNIQYF. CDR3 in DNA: TGCAGTGCCACCGACAGGGACAGGGCCAAAAACATTCAGTACTTC.